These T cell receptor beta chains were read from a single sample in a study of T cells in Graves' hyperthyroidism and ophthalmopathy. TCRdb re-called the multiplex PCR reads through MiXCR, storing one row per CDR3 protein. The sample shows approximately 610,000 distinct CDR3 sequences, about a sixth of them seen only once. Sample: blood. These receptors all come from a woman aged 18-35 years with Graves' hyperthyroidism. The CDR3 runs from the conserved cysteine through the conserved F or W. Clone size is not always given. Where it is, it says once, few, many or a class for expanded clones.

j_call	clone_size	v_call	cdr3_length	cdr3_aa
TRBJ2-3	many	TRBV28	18	CASSPRLAGVTSTDTQYF
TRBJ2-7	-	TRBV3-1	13	CASSQGHRGEQYF
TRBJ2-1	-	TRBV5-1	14	CASSLRTSGDEQFF
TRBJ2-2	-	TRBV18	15	CASSPWSGATGELFF
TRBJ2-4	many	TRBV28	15	CASSLTGAHSNIQYF
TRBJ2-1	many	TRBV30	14	CAFLNRGRYNEQFF
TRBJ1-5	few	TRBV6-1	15	CASSVGTESNQPQHF
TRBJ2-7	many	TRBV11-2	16	CASSPRTSGSGYEQYF
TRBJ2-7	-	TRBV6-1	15	CAPFPLDDSSYEQYF
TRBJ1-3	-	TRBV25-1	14	CASSARGEGNTIYF
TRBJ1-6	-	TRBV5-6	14	CASSSGLNNSPLHF
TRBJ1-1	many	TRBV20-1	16	CSARTSNPDKMGEAFF
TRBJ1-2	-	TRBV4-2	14	CASSQATGPYGYTF
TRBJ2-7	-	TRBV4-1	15	CASSHGTSGSYEQYF
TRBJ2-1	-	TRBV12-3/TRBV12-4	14	CASSYSSGHNEQFF
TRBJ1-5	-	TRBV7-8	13	CASSLPGAQPQHF
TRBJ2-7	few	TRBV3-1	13	CASRKTGAYEQYF
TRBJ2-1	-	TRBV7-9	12	CASSLEQGEQFF
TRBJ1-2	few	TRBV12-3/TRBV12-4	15	CASGGADGGLYGYTF
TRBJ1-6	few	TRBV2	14	CASRLTGVGSPLHF
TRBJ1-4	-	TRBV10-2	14	CASSESGKGEKLFF
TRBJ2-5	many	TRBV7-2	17	CASSLLVGQGWRETQYF
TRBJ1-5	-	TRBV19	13	CASKTGPNQPQHF
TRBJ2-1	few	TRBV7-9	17	CASSSVGGGGTYNEQFF
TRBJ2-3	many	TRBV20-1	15	CSAQQLGVGSDTQYF
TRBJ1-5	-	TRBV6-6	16	CASSYSRGDSNQPQHF
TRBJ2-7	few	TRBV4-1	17	CASSQDLGGGASYEQYF
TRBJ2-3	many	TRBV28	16	CASSLTRGSATDTQYF
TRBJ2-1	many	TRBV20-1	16	CSAPGTSGWYDNEQFF
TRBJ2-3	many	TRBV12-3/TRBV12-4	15	CASSFGTGITDTQYF
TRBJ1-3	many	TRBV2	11	CASTGGNTIYF
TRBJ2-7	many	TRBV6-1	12	CASSDSTYEQYF
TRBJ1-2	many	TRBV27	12	CASSTTGYGYTF
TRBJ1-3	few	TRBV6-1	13	CASTDRGRNTIYF
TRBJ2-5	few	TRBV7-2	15	CASSLPPIAGETQYF
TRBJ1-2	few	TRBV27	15	CASTPWTGGPYGYTF
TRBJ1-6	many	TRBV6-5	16	CASSYFGGSYNSPLHF
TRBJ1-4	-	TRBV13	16	CASSLTGGAGNEKLFF
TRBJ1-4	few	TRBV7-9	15	CASSLGDRGEEKLFF
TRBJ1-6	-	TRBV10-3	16	CAIRRGAGGSNSPLHF
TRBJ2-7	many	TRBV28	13	CASSLINPYEQYF
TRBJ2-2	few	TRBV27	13	CASRWTAGGELFF
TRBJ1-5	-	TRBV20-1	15	CSAGTSTGSNQPQHF